One and the same sample provided the 18 T cell receptor beta chains below, sequenced in a study of CD8 T cells in ankylosing spondylitis. Findings and caveats of the study: A TCR beta motif made of under 10 highly homologous variants seemed typical of ankylosing spondylitis blood.

Their cognate antigens are unknown. MiXCR, applied by TCRdb to the 5' RACE reads, yields one record per CDR3 protein. The sample records about 200,000 distinct CDR3 sequences, 7% to 8% being singletons. What was sequenced was blood, either unsorted or a sorted T cell fraction (not recorded which). The receptor source for this set is a male donor with ankylosing spondylitis.

This clonotype appeared many times. The V call is TRBV29-1, the J call TRBJ2-2; D remains unclear. Trimming removed 2 bases at V and 6 bases at J, with 7 bases between. The length of the CDR3 is 12 residues. In germline, CDR1 is SQVTM, CDR2 ANQGSEA. The CDR3 DNA reads as TGCAGCGTTGAAATCTCAGCCGGGGAGCTGTTTTTT. This translates into CSVEISAGELFF.

The chain has TRBV24-1 and TRBJ2-1; D perhaps matches TRBD1 (5 bases). Germline assignment: CDR1 KGHDR and CDR2 SFDVKD. CDR3 length equals 15 residues. Trimming removed 3 bases from V and 8 bases from J, with 16 bases in between. DNA for the CDR3: TGTGCCACCAGTGATGCCCCGTTGGGGCGCCATGAGCAGTTCTTC. This gives the protein CATSDAPLGRHEQFF.

Many counts were recorded for this clonotype. The rearrangement links TRBV7-2 to TRBJ2-5; 9 positions agree with TRBD1. V lost 3 bases, J lost 4 bases, and 3 bases stayed unmatched. Germline V lookup: CDR1 SGHTA, CDR2 FQGNSA. This CDR3 is 14 amino acids long. The CDR3 here is CASSFTGGPETQYF. The CDR3 DNA follows: TGTGCCAGCAGCTTTACAGGGGGCCCAGAGACCCAGTACTTC. Combining the CDR3 with reference TRBV7-2 and TRBJ2-5 gives the whole variable domain GAGVSQSPSNKVTEKGKDVELRCDPISGHTALYWYRQSLGQGLEFLIYFQGNSAPDKSGLPSDRFSAERTGGSVSTLTIQRTQQEDSAVYLCASSFTGGPETQYFGPGTRLLVL.

The chain uses TRBV4-3 and TRBJ2-2; D is possibly TRBD1 or TRBD2 (5 bases each). With 4 bases removed from V and 6 bases from J, the gap between germline ends came to 15 bases. The germline V gene has CDR1 LGHNA and CDR2 YSLEER. This CDR3 has 15 amino acids. CDR3 region: CASSLGTGTAGELFF. CDR3 DNA sequence: TGCGCCAGCAGCCTTGGGACGGGAACCGCCGGGGAGCTGTTTTTT.

This clonotype was observed at least ten times. The chain joins TRBV3-2 to TRBJ1-3. TRBV3-2 counts as a pseudogene. The CDR3 is 15 residues long. The CDR3 DNA reads TGTGCCAGCAGCTTGGACAGAGAATCTGGAAACACCATATATTTT. It translates to CASSLDRESGNTIYF.

This clonotype was counted at least ten times. The chain carries TRBV5-1 and TRBJ2-1; 9 positions agree with TRBD2. This CDR3 contains 15 residues. The germline V gene encodes CDR1 SGHRS and CDR2 YFSETQ. The junction had 7 bases not matched to a gene; V was cut back by 1 base and J by 8 bases. The CDR3 loop reads CASSLRLAGLYEQFF. The CDR3, as DNA: TGCGCCAGCAGCTTGAGGCTAGCGGGATTGTATGAGCAGTTCTTC.

There are many counts of this clonotype. V usage is TRBV4-3 and J usage is TRBJ1-1; a weak D match, TRBD1 (6 bases). V was trimmed by 1 base and J by 0 bases, leaving 12 bases between them. CDR3 size: 16 residues. Germline lookup yields CDR1 LGHNA and CDR2 YSLEER. The DNA for the CDR3 is TGCGCCAGCAGCCAAGGGACAGCAAAGATGAACACTGAAGCTTTCTTT. Translated: CASSQGTAKMNTEAFF.

This clonotype was seen many times. This rearrangement joins TRBV12-3 or TRBV12-4 to TRBJ2-7; tentative D call: TRBD1 (6 bases). The CDR3 extends over 14 amino acids. V shed 6 bases and J shed 1 base, with 13 bases lying between them. As DNA, the CDR3 is TGTGCCAGCAGCGATCGGACAGCATCCTACGAGCAGTACTTC. Translation gives CASSDRTASYEQYF.

Many counts were recorded for this clonotype. This rearrangement joins TRBV29-1 to TRBJ2-1; TRBD2 matches 11 bases. Trimming at V came to 5 bases and at J to 8 bases, leaving 8 bases not matched to a gene. The CDR3 is 14 amino acids. Germline loops: CDR1 SQVTM, CDR2 ANQGSEA. The CDR3 spells CSVPVAGGWHEQFF. The CDR3 coding sequence is TGCAGCGTTCCGGTAGCGGGAGGGTGGCATGAGCAGTTCTTC.

This clonotype has ten or more counts. The J gene is TRBJ2-1, the V gene TRBV4-3; either TRBD1 or TRBD2 may fit D (6 bases each). Trimming pared 8 bases from V and 0 bases from J, leaving 11 bases between. Germline V gene data show CDR1 as LGHNA and CDR2 as YSLEER. This CDR3 is 14 amino acids long. DNA of the CDR3: TGCGCCAGCGGACAGCGGGTCTCCTACAATGAGCAGTTCTTC. It specifies CASGQRVSYNEQFF.

This clonotype came up a few times. The chain uses TRBV27 and TRBJ2-7, with D possibly being TRBD1 (5 bases). Between the trimmed V and J ends, which lost 5 bases and 4 bases, there was a span of 18 bases. CDR1 is MNHEY and CDR2 is SMNVEV in the germline V gene (reference sequence). There are 15 residues in the CDR3. Here the CDR3 DNA reads TGTGCCAGCAGTCCACCCGGGTCCAGGGTTTACGAGCAGTACTTC. Amino acids: CASSPPGSRVYEQYF.

The chain couples TRBV30 to TRBJ2-3, with D possibly being TRBD2 (5 bases). The CDR3 has 14 amino acids. Germline V lookup: CDR1 GTSNPN, CDR2 SVGIG (reference sequence). Trimming pared 2 bases from V and 1 base from J, leaving 10 bases between. The DNA for the CDR3 is TGTGCCTGGAGTATGGGAGTGGGCACAGATACGCAGTATTTT. This translates into CAWSMGVGTDTQYF.

This clonotype occurred many times. The chain couples TRBV9 to TRBJ2-5; TRBD2 agrees at 8 bases. Unmatched junction bases numbered 15, after V lost 0 bases and J lost 5 bases. Germline-derived CDR1 and CDR2 are SGDLS and YYNGEE. This CDR3 contains 18 residues. CDR3 sequence reads: CASSVATGPSGSWETQYF. The DNA of the CDR3 is TGTGCCAGCAGCGTAGCTACAGGGCCCAGCGGGAGTTGGGAGACCCAGTACTTC.

This clonotype was seen many times. The V call is TRBV11-2, the J call TRBJ1-1; TRBD1 might be the D (5 bases). This CDR3 is 14 amino acids long. V lost 1 base and J 3 bases, leaving 9 bases between the germline ends. Germline V lookup: CDR1 SGHAT, CDR2 FQNNGV. CDR3 DNA sequence: TGTGCCAGCAGCTTAGGCCCCAGGGACACTGAAGCTTTCTTT. Translation: CASSLGPRDTEAFF.

The gene calls are TRBV13 and TRBJ1-1; D ambiguous. Germline lookup yields CDR1 PRHDT and CDR2 FYEKMQ (reference sequence). The CDR3 spans 13 residues. V lost 0 bases and J 8 bases, leaving 10 bases between the germline ends. The CDR3 loop is CASSLGEGGEAFF. The CDR3 DNA reads TGTGCCAGCAGCTTAGGTGAGGGTGGGGAAGCTTTCTTT.

Ten or more counts support this clonotype. The CDR3 DNA reads TGTGCCAGCAGTTACCTCCAGGACAGCCACTACGAGCAGTACTTC. Translation: CASSYLQDSHYEQYF. The gene calls are TRBV6-2 or TRBV6-3 and TRBJ2-7; TRBD1 is a possible D gene (6 bases). V lost 2 bases and J 3 bases, leaving 14 bases between the germline ends. This CDR3 comprises 15 residues. Germline V gives CDR1 MNHEY, CDR2 SVGEGT.

This clonotype was seen at least ten times. V gene TRBV6-1 combines with J gene TRBJ2-1; the D is unclear. The V gene's germline CDR1 is MNHNS and CDR2 SASEGT. V was clipped by 6 bases and J by 5 bases, with 17 bases between them. The CDR3 contains 15 residues. The CDR3 here is CASRPQMAPDNEQFF. The CDR3, as DNA: TGTGCCAGCAGGCCCCAGATGGCCCCTGACAATGAGCAGTTCTTC.

This clonotype appeared a few times. The chain has TRBV20-1 and TRBJ2-7; D uncertain. Germline CDR1 and CDR2: DFQATT and SNEGSKA (reference sequence). V shed 0 bases and J shed 6 bases, with 6 bases lying between them. This CDR3 spans 11 amino acids. CDR3 nucleotide sequence: TGCAGTGCTAGAGATGGCCTCGAGCAGTACTTC. This codes for CSARDGLEQYF.